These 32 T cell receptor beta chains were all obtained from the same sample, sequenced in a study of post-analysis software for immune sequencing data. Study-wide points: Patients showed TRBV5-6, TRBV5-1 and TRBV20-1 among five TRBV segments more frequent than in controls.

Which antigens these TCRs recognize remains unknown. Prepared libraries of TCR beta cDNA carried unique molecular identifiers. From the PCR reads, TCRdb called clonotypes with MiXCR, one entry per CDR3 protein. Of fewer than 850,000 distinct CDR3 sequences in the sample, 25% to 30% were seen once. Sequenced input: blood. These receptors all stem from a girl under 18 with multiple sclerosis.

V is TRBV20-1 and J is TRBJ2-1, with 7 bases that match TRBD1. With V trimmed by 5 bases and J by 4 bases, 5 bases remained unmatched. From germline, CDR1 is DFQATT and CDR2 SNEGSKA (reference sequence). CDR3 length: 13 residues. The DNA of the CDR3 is TGCAGTGCTCCAACGGACAGGTACAATGAGCAGTTCTTC. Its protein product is CSAPTDRYNEQFF.

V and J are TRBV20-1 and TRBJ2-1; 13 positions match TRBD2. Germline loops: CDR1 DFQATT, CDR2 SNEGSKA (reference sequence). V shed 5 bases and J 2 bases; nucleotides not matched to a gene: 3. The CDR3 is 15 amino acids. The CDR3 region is CSAPGLAGAYNEQFF. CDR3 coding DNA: TGCAGTGCTCCCGGACTAGCGGGGGCCTACAATGAGCAGTTCTTC.

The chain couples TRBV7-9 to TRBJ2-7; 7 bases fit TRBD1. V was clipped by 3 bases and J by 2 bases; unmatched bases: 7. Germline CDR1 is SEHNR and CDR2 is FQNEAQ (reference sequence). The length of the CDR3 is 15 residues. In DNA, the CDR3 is TGTGCCAGCAGCTTTAAGGCAGGGGGACCCTACGAGCAGTACTTC. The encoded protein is CASSFKAGGPYEQYF.

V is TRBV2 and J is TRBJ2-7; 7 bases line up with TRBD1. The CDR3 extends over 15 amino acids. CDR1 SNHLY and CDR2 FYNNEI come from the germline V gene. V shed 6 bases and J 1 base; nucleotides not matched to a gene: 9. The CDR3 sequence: CASSTTAQGSYEQYF. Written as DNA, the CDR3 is TGTGCCAGCAGCACCACAGCACAGGGGTCCTACGAGCAGTACTTC.

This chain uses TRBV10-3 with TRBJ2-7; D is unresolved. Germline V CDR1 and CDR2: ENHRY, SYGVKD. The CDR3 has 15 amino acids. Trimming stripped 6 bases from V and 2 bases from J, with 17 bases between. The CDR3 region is CAISPGQTFTYEQYF. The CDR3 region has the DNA TGTGCCATCAGCCCGGGCCAAACTTTCACCTACGAGCAGTACTTC.

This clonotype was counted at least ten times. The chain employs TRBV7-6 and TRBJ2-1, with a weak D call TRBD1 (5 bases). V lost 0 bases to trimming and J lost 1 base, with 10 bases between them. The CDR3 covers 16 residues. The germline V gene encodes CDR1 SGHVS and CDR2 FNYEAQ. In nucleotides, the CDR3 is TGTGCCAGCAGCTTAGCAGGGGTTAGTTCCTACAATGAGCAGTTCTTC. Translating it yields CASSLAGVSSYNEQFF.

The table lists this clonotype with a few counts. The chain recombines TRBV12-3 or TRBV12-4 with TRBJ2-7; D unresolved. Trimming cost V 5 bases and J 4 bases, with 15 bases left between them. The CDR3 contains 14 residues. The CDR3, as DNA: TGTGCCAGCAGTCCTGCAGGCATGAAATACGAGCAGTACTTC. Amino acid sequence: CASSPAGMKYEQYF.

CDR3 region: CAISERGQIAGDYGYTF. CDR3 DNA: TGTGCCATCAGTGAGAGGGGGCAGATCGCCGGAGACTATGGCTACACCTTC. The rearrangement joins TRBV10-3 to TRBJ1-2; 7 bases are shared with TRBD1. The J segment lost 3 bases and the V segment lost 2 bases, leaving 12 bases of the junction unmatched. The CDR3 consists of 17 residues. CDR1 and CDR2 from the germline V gene are ENHRY and SYGVKD.

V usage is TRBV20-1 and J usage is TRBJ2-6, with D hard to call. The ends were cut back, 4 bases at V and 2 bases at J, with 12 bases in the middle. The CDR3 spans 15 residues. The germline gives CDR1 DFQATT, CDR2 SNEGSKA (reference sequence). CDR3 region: CSATQAFPGANVLTF. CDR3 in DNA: TGCAGTGCTACGCAGGCCTTCCCTGGGGCCAACGTCCTGACTTTC.

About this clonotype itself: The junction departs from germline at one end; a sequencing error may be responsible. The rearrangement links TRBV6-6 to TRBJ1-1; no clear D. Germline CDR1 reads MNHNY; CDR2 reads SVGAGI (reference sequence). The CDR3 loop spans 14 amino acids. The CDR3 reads CAGSYSVQNTEAFF. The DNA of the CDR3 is TGTGCCGGCAGTTACTCAGTTCAGAACACTGAAGCTTTCTTT.

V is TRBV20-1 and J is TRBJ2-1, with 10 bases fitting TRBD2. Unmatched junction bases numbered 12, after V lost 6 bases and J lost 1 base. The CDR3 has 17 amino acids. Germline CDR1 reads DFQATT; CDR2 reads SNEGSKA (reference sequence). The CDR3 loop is CSAKTVAGGMSYNEQFF. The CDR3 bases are TGCAGTGCAAAGACGGTAGCGGGAGGAATGTCCTACAATGAGCAGTTCTTC.

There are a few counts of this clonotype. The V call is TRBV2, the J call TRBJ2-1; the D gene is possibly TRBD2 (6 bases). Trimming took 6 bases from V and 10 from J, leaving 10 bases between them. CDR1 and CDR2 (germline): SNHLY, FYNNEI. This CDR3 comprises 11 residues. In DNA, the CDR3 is TGTGCCAGCAGGGACTACCTAGAGCAGTTCTTC. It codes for CASRDYLEQFF.

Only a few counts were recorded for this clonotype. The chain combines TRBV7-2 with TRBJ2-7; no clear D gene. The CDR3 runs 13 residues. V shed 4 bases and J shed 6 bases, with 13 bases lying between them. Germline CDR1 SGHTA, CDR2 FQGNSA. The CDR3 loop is CASSSGPLAEQYF. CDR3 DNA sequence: TGTGCCAGCAGCTCCGGTCCCCTGGCCGAGCAGTACTTC.

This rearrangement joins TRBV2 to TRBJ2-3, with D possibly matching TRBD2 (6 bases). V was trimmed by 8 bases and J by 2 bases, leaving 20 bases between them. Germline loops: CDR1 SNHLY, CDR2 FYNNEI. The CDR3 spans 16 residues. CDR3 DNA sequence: TGTGCCAGCGCCCCCACGGCGGCGGGATACACAGATACGCAGTATTTT. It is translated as CASAPTAAGYTDTQYF.

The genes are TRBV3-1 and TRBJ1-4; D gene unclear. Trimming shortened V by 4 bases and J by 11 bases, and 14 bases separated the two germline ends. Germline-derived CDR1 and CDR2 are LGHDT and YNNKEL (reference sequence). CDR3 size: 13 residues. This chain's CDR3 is CASSPRQFGKLFF. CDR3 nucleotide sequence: TGTGCCAGCAGCCCTCGACAATTCGGGAAACTGTTTTTT.

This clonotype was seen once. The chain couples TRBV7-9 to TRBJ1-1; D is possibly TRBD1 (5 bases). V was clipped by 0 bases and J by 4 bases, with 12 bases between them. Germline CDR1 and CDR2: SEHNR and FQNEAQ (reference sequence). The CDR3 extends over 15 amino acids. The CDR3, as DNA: TGTGCCAGCAGCTTAGCTATGCAGGGCGGCACTGAAGCTTTCTTT. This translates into CASSLAMQGGTEAFF.

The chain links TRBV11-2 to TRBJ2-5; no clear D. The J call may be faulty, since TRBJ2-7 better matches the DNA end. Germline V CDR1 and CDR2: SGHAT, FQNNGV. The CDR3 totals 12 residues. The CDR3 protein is CASSSHNDEQYF. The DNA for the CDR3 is TGTGCCAGCAGCTCGCACAACGACGAGCAGTACTTC.

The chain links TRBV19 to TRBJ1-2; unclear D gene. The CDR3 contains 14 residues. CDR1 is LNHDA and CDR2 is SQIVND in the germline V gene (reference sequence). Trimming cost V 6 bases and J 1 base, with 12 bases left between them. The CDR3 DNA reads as TGTGCCAGTAGGATCCTGGCCAGTAACTATGGCTACACCTTC. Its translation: CASRILASNYGYTF.

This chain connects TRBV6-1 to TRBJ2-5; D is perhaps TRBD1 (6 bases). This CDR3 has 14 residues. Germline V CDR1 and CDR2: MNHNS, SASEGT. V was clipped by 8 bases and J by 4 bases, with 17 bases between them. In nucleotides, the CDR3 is TGTGCCAGCGAAACAGCAGGGGTTGGAGAGACCCAGTACTTC. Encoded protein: CASETAGVGETQYF.

CDR3 DNA: TGTGCCAGCCGACCACCTAACTATGGCTACACCTTC. Residues: CASRPPNYGYTF. The gene calls are TRBV28 and TRBJ1-2; the D is unclear. CDR3 length: 12 residues. Trimming pared 8 bases from V and 0 bases from J, leaving 7 bases between. CDR1 is MDHEN, CDR2 SYDVKM, per germline.

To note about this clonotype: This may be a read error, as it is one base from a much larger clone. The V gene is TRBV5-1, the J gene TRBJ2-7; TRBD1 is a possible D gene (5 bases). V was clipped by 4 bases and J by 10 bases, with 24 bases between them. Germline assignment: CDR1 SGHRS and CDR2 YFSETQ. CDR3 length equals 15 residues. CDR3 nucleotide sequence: TGCGCCAGCAGCCCTGTTGCGACAGCCAAAGAGATCCAGTACTTC. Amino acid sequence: CASSPVATAKEIQYF.

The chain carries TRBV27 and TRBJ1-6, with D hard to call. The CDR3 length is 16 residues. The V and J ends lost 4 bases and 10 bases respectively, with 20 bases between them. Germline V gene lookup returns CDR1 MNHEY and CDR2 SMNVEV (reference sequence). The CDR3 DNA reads TGTGCCAGCAGTTCCCAGGCCTACGGAGGTCAATCACCCCTCCACTTT. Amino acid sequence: CASSSQAYGGQSPLHF.

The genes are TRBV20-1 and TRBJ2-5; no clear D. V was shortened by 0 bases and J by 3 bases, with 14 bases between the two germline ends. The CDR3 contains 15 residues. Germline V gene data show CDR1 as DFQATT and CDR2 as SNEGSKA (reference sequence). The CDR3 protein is CSAREIGFIEETQYF. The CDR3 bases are TGCAGTGCTAGAGAAATCGGCTTTATCGAAGAGACCCAGTACTTC.

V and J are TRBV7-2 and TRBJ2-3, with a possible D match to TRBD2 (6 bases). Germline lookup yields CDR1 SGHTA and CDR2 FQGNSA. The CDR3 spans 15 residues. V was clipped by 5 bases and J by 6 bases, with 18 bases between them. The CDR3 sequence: CASSPASGPSDTQYF. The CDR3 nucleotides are TGTGCCAGCAGCCCCGCCAGCGGGCCCTCGGATACGCAGTATTTT.

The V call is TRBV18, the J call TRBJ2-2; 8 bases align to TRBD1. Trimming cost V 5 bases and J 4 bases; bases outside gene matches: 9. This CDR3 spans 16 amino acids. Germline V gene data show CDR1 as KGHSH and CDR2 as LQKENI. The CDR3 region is CASSTRQGHGTGELFF. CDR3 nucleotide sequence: TGTGCCAGCTCAACGCGACAGGGGCACGGCACCGGGGAGCTGTTTTTT.

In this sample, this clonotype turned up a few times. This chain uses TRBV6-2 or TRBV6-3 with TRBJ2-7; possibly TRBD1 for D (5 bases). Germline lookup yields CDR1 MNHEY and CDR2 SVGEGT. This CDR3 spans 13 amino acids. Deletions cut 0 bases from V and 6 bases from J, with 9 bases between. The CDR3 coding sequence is TGTGCCAGCAGTTACTCTTACCAGGGCGAGCAGTACTTC. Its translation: CASSYSYQGEQYF.

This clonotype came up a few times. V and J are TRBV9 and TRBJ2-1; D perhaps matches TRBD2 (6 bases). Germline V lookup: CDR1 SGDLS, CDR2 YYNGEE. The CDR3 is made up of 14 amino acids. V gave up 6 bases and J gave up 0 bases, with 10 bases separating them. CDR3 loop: CASNVGGSYNEQFF. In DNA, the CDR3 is TGTGCCAGCAATGTGGGGGGCTCCTACAATGAGCAGTTCTTC.

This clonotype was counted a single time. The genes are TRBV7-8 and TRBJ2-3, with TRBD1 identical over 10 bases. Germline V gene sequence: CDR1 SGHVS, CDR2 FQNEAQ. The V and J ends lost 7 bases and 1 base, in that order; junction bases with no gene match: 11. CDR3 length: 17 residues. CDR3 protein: CASNRFLGTGGTDTQYF. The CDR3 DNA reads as TGTGCCAGCAACAGGTTCTTAGGGACAGGGGGCACAGATACGCAGTATTTT.

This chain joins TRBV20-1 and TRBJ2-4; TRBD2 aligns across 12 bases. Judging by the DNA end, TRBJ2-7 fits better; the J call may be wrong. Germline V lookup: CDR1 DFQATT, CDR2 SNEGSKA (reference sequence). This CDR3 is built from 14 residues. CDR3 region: CSARPGTSGYEQYF. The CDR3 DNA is TGCAGTGCTAGACCCGGGACTAGCGGGTACGAGCAGTACTTC.

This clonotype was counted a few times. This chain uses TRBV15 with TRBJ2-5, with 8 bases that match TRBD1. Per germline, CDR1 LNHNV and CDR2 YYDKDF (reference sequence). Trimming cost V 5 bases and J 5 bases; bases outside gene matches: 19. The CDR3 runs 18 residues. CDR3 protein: CATSGILETGGAVETQYF. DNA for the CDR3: TGTGCCACCAGCGGAATTCTTGAAACAGGGGGTGCGGTCGAGACCCAGTACTTC.

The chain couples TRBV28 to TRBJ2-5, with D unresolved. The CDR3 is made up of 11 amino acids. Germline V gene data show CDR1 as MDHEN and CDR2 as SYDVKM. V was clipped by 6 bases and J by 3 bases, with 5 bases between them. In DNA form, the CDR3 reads TGTGCCAGCAGGGCGAAAGAGACCCAGTACTTC. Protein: CASRAKETQYF.

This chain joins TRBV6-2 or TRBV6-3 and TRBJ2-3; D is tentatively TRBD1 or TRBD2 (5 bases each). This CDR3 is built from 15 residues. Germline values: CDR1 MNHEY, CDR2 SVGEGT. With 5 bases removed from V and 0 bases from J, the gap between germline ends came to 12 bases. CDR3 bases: TGTGCCAGCAGTGTCCGGGACGGTAGCACAGATACGCAGTATTTT. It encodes CASSVRDGSTDTQYF.